This passage covers 30 T cell receptor beta chains from one sample sequenced in a study of memory CD4+ T cells and cytomegalovirus serostatus. The sort gate was single viable CD3+CD4+CD8-CD45RO+ cells for memory CD4+ T cells. Sequencing was performed with immunoSEQ multiplex PCR; in TCRdb, only in-frame clones are kept and a portion is missing. The table shows around 40,000 clones, with 60% to 85% occurring only once. Sequencing was done on a sample of memory CD4+ T cells from blood. Receptor source: an adult in good health and CMV-seronegative.

The chain recombines TRBV5-1 with TRBJ1-4, with D possibly being TRBD1 (5 bases). The germline gives CDR1 SGHRS, CDR2 YFSETQ. Trimming shortened V by 0 bases and J by 5 bases, and 11 bases separated the two germline ends. The CDR3 consists of 15 residues. The CDR3 reads CASSLGAGRNEKLFF. The CDR3 DNA reads TGCGCCAGCAGCTTGGGAGCAGGGCGGAATGAAAAACTGTTTTTT.

The V call is TRBV2, the J call TRBJ2-1; TRBD2 agrees at 12 bases. This CDR3 spans 15 amino acids. Germline CDR1 and CDR2: SNHLY and FYNNEI. With V trimmed by 5 bases and J by 4 bases, 3 bases remained unmatched. In nucleotides, the CDR3 is TGTGCCAGCAGTCCACTAGCGGGGGGTTACAATGAGCAGTTCTTC. Protein: CASSPLAGGYNEQFF.

This clone has more than one count but fewer than ten. The chain is built from TRBV7-9 and TRBJ2-7; TRBD2 might be the D (6 bases). This CDR3 is built from 16 residues. Trimming removed 1 base from V and 4 bases from J, with 17 bases in between. Germline V lookup: CDR1 SEHNR, CDR2 FQNEAQ (reference sequence). The CDR3 DNA reads TGTGCCAGCAGCTTAGGGAGAGGCGGGGTCCAATACGAGCAGTACTTC. Protein product: CASSLGRGGVQYEQYF. The whole variable domain, filled in from reference TRBV7-9 and TRBJ2-7, reads DTGVSQNPRHKITKRGQNVTFRCDPISEHNRLYWYRQTLGQGPEFLTYFQNEAQLEKSRLLSDRFSAERPKGSFSTLEIQRTEQGDSAMYLCASSLGRGGVQYEQYFGPGTRLTVT.

A few counts support this clone. CDR3 sequence reads: CASSQDPYRDYGYTF. CDR3 DNA sequence: TGCGCCAGCAGCCAAGACCCCTATCGGGACTATGGCTACACCTTC. This sequence joins TRBV4-1 and TRBJ1-2, with D unresolved. CDR1 and CDR2 (germline): MGHRA, YSYEKL. CDR3 length: 15 amino acids. The V end was cut by 0 bases, the J end by 3 bases, with 11 bases between.

The V gene is TRBV6-1, the J gene TRBJ1-5; no reliable D call. Trimming removed 1 base from V and 6 bases from J, with 10 bases in between. Germline V gene lookup returns CDR1 MNHNS and CDR2 SASEGT. The CDR3 spans 14 residues. CDR3 in amino acids: CASSEGTGIQPQHF. CDR3 nucleotides: TGTGCCAGCAGTGAAGGGACGGGGATTCAGCCCCAGCATTTT.

V usage is TRBV14 and J usage is TRBJ1-3; D is unclear. This CDR3 is 17 amino acids long. Per the germline V gene, CDR1 is SGHDN and CDR2 is FVKESK. Between the trimmed V and J ends, which lost 4 bases and 0 bases, there was a span of 16 bases. DNA for the CDR3: TGTGCCAGCAGCCCGATCAGGCCGACACCCTCTGGAAACACCATATATTTT. Translated, it gives CASSPIRPTPSGNTIYF. The entire variable domain, with the rest obtained from reference TRBV14 and TRBJ1-3, is as follows: EAGVTQFPSHSVIEKGQTVTLRCDPISGHDNLYWYRRVMGKEIKFLLHFVKESKQDESGMPNNRFLAERTGGTYSTLKVQPAELEDSGVYFCASSPIRPTPSGNTIYFGEGSWLTVV.

This rearrangement joins TRBV29-1 to TRBJ2-3, with TRBD1 as a possible D gene (5 bases). Trimming stripped 1 base from V and 1 base from J, with 12 bases between. The CDR3 totals 15 residues. Germline CDR1 and CDR2: SQVTM and ANQGSEA. DNA for the CDR3: TGCAGCGTTGAAGGGGAAGGCAGGGGCACAGATACGCAGTATTTT. Its protein is CSVEGEGRGTDTQYF.

V is TRBV7-2 and J is TRBJ2-3; D not resolved. V lost 5 bases and J lost 6, with 12 bases in between. Germline CDR1 reads SGHTA; CDR2 reads FQGNSA. The CDR3 consists of 13 residues. CDR3 sequence: CASSDVFPDTQYF. CDR3 nucleotides: TGTGCCAGCAGCGACGTCTTCCCTGATACGCAGTATTTT. Full variable domain (outside the CDR3, taken from reference TRBV7-2 and TRBJ2-3): GAGVSQSPSNKVTEKGKDVELRCDPISGHTALYWYRQSLGQGLEFLIYFQGNSAPDKSGLPSDRFSAERTGGSVSTLTIQRTQQEDSAVYLCASSDVFPDTQYFGPGTRLTVL.

The chain recombines TRBV4-1 with TRBJ1-4; 7 nucleotides line up with TRBD1. The CDR3 spans 15 residues. Unmatched junction bases numbered 2, after V lost 0 bases and J lost 4 bases. CDR1 and CDR2 (germline): MGHRA, YSYEKL. The CDR3 loop reads CASSQEQGFNEKLFF. CDR3 DNA sequence: TGCGCCAGCAGCCAAGAACAGGGGTTTAATGAAAAACTGTTTTTT.

The CDR3 DNA reads as TGTGCCAGCCGCCGCACTCTCCGGGACGGCTCCTACGAGCAGTACTTC. Translated, it gives CASRRTLRDGSYEQYF. This sequence joins TRBV21-1 and TRBJ2-7. TRBV21-1 has pseudogene status. There are 16 residues in the CDR3.

This clone was seen only a few times. This rearrangement joins TRBV11-2 to TRBJ2-2; 7 positions agree with TRBD1. This CDR3 has 16 amino acids. Trimming at V came to 8 bases and at J to 1 base, leaving 10 bases not matched to a gene. Germline V gives CDR1 SGHAT, CDR2 FQNNGV. The CDR3: CASEPRRDRNTGELFF. The DNA for the CDR3 is TGTGCCAGCGAACCCCGCCGGGACAGGAACACCGGGGAGCTGTTTTTT.

The V and J genes are TRBV6-6 and TRBJ2-5; TRBD1 matches 8 bases. The CDR3 spans 16 residues. The V gene's germline CDR1 is MNHNY and CDR2 SVGAGI (reference sequence). Germline trimming cut 2 bases from V and 5 bases from J; bases unmatched to any gene: 10. CDR3 region: CASSYPAGQGRETQYF. The DNA for the CDR3 is TGTGCCAGCAGTTACCCCGCCGGACAGGGTAGGGAGACCCAGTACTTC.

The chain links TRBV7-8 to TRBJ1-1; 7 bases are shared with TRBD1. The J segment lost 5 bases and the V segment lost 3 bases, leaving 6 bases of the junction unmatched. Germline V gene sequence: CDR1 SGHVS, CDR2 FQNEAQ. The CDR3 is 14 residues long. The CDR3 is CASSFFPGGTEAFF. In DNA form, the CDR3 reads TGTGCCAGCAGCTTTTTCCCAGGGGGGACTGAAGCTTTCTTT.

The chain recombines TRBV30 with TRBJ1-5; D possibly corresponds to TRBD1 (5 bases). The V and J ends lost 0 bases and 2 bases respectively, with 11 bases between them. Germline CDR1 and CDR2: GTSNPN and SVGIG (reference sequence). The CDR3 has 15 amino acids. The CDR3 protein is CAWSVGGNRNQPQHF. CDR3 coding DNA: TGTGCCTGGAGTGTTGGGGGGAACCGCAATCAGCCCCAGCATTTT.

This clone has just a few counts. The chain couples TRBV13 to TRBJ2-1; the match to TRBD2 covers 14 bases. The CDR3 is made up of 17 amino acids. The V gene end was trimmed by 6 bases and the J gene end by 8 bases; junction bases not matched to a gene: 12. Germline CDR1 reads PRHDT; CDR2 reads FYEKMQ (reference sequence). In DNA, the CDR3 is TGTGCCAGCAGTTCCGCGGGACTAGCGGGAGTGTCGTATGAGCAGTTCTTC. It encodes CASSSAGLAGVSYEQFF. Full variable domain (rest looked up from reference TRBV13 and TRBJ2-1): AAGVIQSPRHLIKEKRETATLKCYPIPRHDTVYWYQQGPGQDPQFLISFYEKMQSDKGSIPDRFSAQQFSDYHSELNMSSLELGDSALYFCASSSAGLAGVSYEQFFGPGTRLTVL.

V and J are TRBV19 and TRBJ2-7; 7 bases fit TRBD1. This CDR3 spans 14 amino acids. The ends lost 3 bases at V and 2 bases at J; junction bases unmatched: 4. CDR1 is LNHDA and CDR2 is SQIVND in the germline V gene (reference sequence). CDR3 residues: CASSIRDSTYEQYF. DNA of the CDR3: TGTGCCAGTAGTATTCGGGACAGTACCTACGAGCAGTACTTC.

The chain joins TRBV5-5 to TRBJ2-5; D not certain. Trimming took off 4 bases at V and 5 bases at J, with 15 bases between the two ends. The CDR3 is 14 amino acids. Germline CDR1 and CDR2: SGHKS and YYEKEE (reference sequence). The CDR3 region has the DNA TGTGCCAGCAGCCACCGCATGGCAGTGGAGACCCAGTACTTC. It yields the protein CASSHRMAVETQYF. Variable domain in full (rest from reference TRBV5-5 and TRBJ2-5): DAGVTQSPTHLIKTRGQQVTLRCSPISGHKSVSWYQQVLGQGPQFIFQYYEKEERGRGNFPDRFSARQFPNYSSELNVNALLLGDSALYLCASSHRMAVETQYFGPGTRLLVL.

The chain links TRBV5-1 to TRBJ2-5, with TRBD1 identical over 8 bases. This CDR3 is built from 15 residues. V trimming: 1 base; J trimming: 3 bases; junction bases outside the gene matches: 5. From germline, CDR1 is SGHRS and CDR2 YFSETQ. This CDR3 reads CASSLRRGREETQYF. The CDR3 DNA is TGCGCCAGCAGCTTGCGCAGGGGGCGAGAAGAGACCCAGTACTTC.

The V and J genes are TRBV11-2 and TRBJ2-5; D remains ambiguous. Germline V gene sequence: CDR1 SGHAT, CDR2 FQNNGV. This CDR3 has 14 residues. The germline V and J ends were trimmed by 6 bases and 2 bases, with 13 bases remaining between them. CDR3 in DNA: TGTGCCAGCAGACGGGCCCTTAAACAAGAGACCCAGTACTTC. Translating gives CASRRALKQETQYF.

CDR3 region: CASSEAGYEQFF. The CDR3 DNA follows: TGTGCCAGCAGTGAAGCAGGATACGAGCAGTTCTTC. This chain uses TRBV6-4 with TRBJ2-1; D gene ambiguous. V lost 3 bases and J 10 bases, leaving 10 bases between the germline ends. CDR1 MRHNA and CDR2 SNTAGT come from the germline V gene. The length of the CDR3 is 12 residues.

The chain uses TRBV27 and TRBJ2-5; D unresolved. The CDR3 extends over 16 amino acids. From germline, CDR1 is MNHEY and CDR2 SMNVEV (reference sequence). V lost 4 bases and J 2 bases, leaving 17 bases between the germline ends. CDR3 amino acids: CASSSLTIARQETQYF. CDR3 nucleotide sequence: TGTGCCAGCAGTTCCCTAACCATCGCGCGGCAAGAGACCCAGTACTTC.

This clone was found a few times. This rearrangement joins TRBV9 to TRBJ1-5; 7 nucleotides line up with TRBD1. After removal of 2 bases from V and 8 bases from J, the junction contained 10 bases not matched to a gene. The CDR3 runs to 15 residues. Per the germline V gene, CDR1 is SGDLS and CDR2 is YYNGEE. CDR3 in amino acids: CASSVEDRAFEPQHF. The CDR3 DNA reads as TGTGCCAGCAGCGTCGAAGACAGGGCCTTTGAGCCCCAGCATTTT.

This clone came up a few times. This chain links TRBV2 with TRBJ1-4, with TRBD1 identical over 10 bases. The CDR3 has 15 residues. Trimming removed 6 bases from V and 5 bases from J; junction bases left unmatched: 6. Germline V CDR1 and CDR2: SNHLY, FYNNEI. CDR3 sequence reads: CASRVPGQGNEKLFF. The CDR3, as DNA: TGTGCCAGCAGGGTACCGGGACAGGGGAATGAAAAACTGTTTTTT.

This clone was detected only once. The rearrangement uses TRBV7-9 and TRBJ2-1; perhaps TRBD2 as D (5 bases). The CDR3 is 17 residues long. From germline, CDR1 is SEHNR and CDR2 FQNEAQ (reference sequence). V was clipped by 6 bases and J by 3 bases, with 21 bases between them. CDR3 DNA sequence: TGTGCCAGCAGTCCCCCACCCCGCCTAGCCGACTACAATGAGCAGTTCTTC. Its translation: CASSPPPRLADYNEQFF.

The chain has TRBV5-1 and TRBJ2-2, with D possibly matching TRBD1 (6 bases). The CDR3 contains 15 residues. Germline values: CDR1 SGHRS, CDR2 YFSETQ. Trimming took 4 bases from V and 5 from J, leaving 15 bases between them. CDR3 DNA sequence: TGCGCCAGCAGCCCGGACAGATTGCGGACCGGGGAGCTGTTTTTT. This encodes CASSPDRLRTGELFF.

This clone has only one observation. V is TRBV10-1 and J is TRBJ2-5, with a possible D match to TRBD2 (5 bases). With 0 bases removed from V and 5 bases from J, the gap between germline ends came to 7 bases. Germline CDR1 reads WNHNN; CDR2 reads SYGVQD (reference sequence). The CDR3 totals 13 residues. CDR3 coding DNA: TGCGCCAGCAGTGAGTCGTCGGGGGAGACCCAGTACTTC. Protein product: CASSESSGETQYF.

The chain recombines TRBV9 with TRBJ1-2; unclear D gene. V was pared by 7 bases and J by 0 bases, with 4 bases between. The germline CDR1 and CDR2 sequences are SGDLS and YYNGEE. CDR3 length: 11 amino acids. In DNA, the CDR3 is TGTGCCAGCGGAACTAACTATGGCTACACCTTC. Protein product: CASGTNYGYTF.

The chain carries TRBV1 and TRBJ1-2; the table's D call TRBD1 went unverified against the DNA. TRBV1 constitutes a pseudogene. The CDR3 is 14 amino acids. The CDR3 DNA sequence: TGCACCAGCAGCCAAGACAAGAGAGGGGGTGGCTACACCTTC. Translating gives CTSSQDKRGGGYTF.

The rearrangement joins TRBV11-2 to TRBJ2-1; maybe TRBD1 (5 bases). The germline V and J ends were trimmed by 1 base and 7 bases, with 11 bases remaining between them. The germline V gene has CDR1 SGHAT and CDR2 FQNNGV. This CDR3 comprises 14 residues. CDR3 region: CASSLVRRANEQFF. The CDR3, as DNA: TGTGCCAGCAGCTTAGTTCGCAGGGCGAATGAGCAGTTCTTC.

This clone was detected only once. This sequence joins TRBV7-9 and TRBJ1-5; weak D call: TRBD1 (5 bases). V dropped 5 bases and J dropped 1 base, with 18 bases sitting between them. Germline CDR1 SEHNR, CDR2 FQNEAQ (reference sequence). This CDR3 region has 17 residues. This CDR3 reads CASSPGGGAASNQPQHF. CDR3 bases: TGTGCCAGCAGCCCCGGGGGGGGAGCGGCGAGCAATCAGCCCCAGCATTTT.